A selection of T cell receptor beta chains follows, all from one sample in a study of cytotoxic CD8 clonotypes in ibrutinib-treated CLL. Measured with immunoSEQ multiplex PCR; TCRdb has only the in-frame clones, and not every one. This sample has roughly 150,000 clones, with roughly four fifths found just once. The input for sequencing was PBMCs, taken after 12 months of ibrutinib treatment. The source of these receptors is a human donor with chronic lymphocytic leukemia. Each CDR3 is given with its conserved first and last residue. A D gene is named only where the DNA matches it firmly. Only part of the rows carry a size: once, few, many, or a class if the clone is expanded.

>TRBJ2-6|TRBV4-3|16|NA|TRBD1
TGCGCCAGCAGCGCAGACAGGGCAACTGGGGCCAACGTCCTGACTTTC
CASSADRATGANVLTF
>TRBJ2-7|TRBV28|13|NA|TRBD1
TGTGCCAGCAGGCTGACAGGGACCCACGAGCAGTACTTC
CASRLTGTHEQYF
>TRBJ2-1|TRBV15|18|few|TRBD2
TGTGCCACCACTTTAGGGGGGCTAGCGGGAGGGCCCTACAATGAGCAGTTCTTC
CATTLGGLAGGPYNEQFF
>TRBJ2-5|TRBV28|14|NA|NA
TGTGCCAGCAGTTGGTCACAGGGACGGGAGACCCAGTACTTC
CASSWSQGRETQYF
>TRBJ1-2|TRBV28|12|NA|NA
TGTGCCAGCAGCCGGATTGGGGAAGGCTACACCTTC
CASSRIGEGYTF
>TRBJ2-7|TRBV11-2|14|NA|NA
TGTGCCAGCAGCTTGGTGAGGGCCTCCTACGAGCAGTACTTC
CASSLVRASYEQYF
>TRBJ1-1|TRBV28|16|NA|TRBD1
TGTGCCAGCAGTTCCCCGACAGGGGGGCAACACACTGAAGCTTTCTTT
CASSSPTGGQHTEAFF
>TRBJ2-1|TRBV7-3|14|NA|NA
TGTGCCAGCAGCTCGTGGACGGAAACGAATGAGCAGTTCTTC
CASSSWTETNEQFF
>TRBJ1-5|TRBV19|14|few|TRBD1
TGTGCCGCAGGGGGTGACGCAGATGTAAAGCCCCAGCATTTT
CAAGGDADVKPQHF
>TRBJ1-6|TRBV28|15|NA|NA
TGTGCCAGCAGAAACACGGGGAGTTATAATTCACCCCTCCACTTT
CASRNTGSYNSPLHF
>TRBJ2-3|TRBV2|14|NA|NA
TGTGCCACCAGCGCTACTACTAGCACAGATACGCAGTATTTT
CATSATTSTDTQYF
>TRBJ2-1|TRBV7-2|16|once|TRBD2
TGTGCCAGCAGCTTAGAAGGCGCGGGGGGGAATAATGAGCAGTTCTTC
CASSLEGAGGNNEQFF
>TRBJ1-1|TRBV5-1|16|NA|TRBD1
TGCGCCAGCAGCTCAAAGACAGGGATTGGAACCACTGAAGCTTTCTTT
CASSSKTGIGTTEAFF
>TRBJ2-2|TRBV30|15|NA|TRBD1
TGTGCCCTAAATGTCTGGGACAGGGCCACCGGGGAGCTGTTTTTT
CALNVWDRATGELFF
>TRBJ1-5|TRBV28|13|NA|NA
TGTGCCAGCAGGGCAGGGTACAATCAGCCCCAGCATTTT
CASRAGYNQPQHF
>TRBJ2-7|TRBV27|13|many|TRBD1
TGTGCCAGCAGTTTATTCGACAGGGCCGAGCAGTACTTC
CASSLFDRAEQYF
>TRBJ1-2|TRBV28|14|once|TRBD1
TGTGCCAGCAGTTTAAGTGGACAGGGTATCAGCTACACCTTC
CASSLSGQGISYTF
>TRBJ2-6|TRBV5-8|16|NA|NA
TGTGCCAGCAGCTTGGGGGGGAGCTCTGGGGCCAACGTCCTGACTTTC
CASSLGGSSGANVLTF
>TRBJ2-7|TRBV27|16|NA|TRBD1
TGTGCCAGCCAGTCTGCTGGGACAGTGTTCTCCTACGAGCAGTACTTC
CASQSAGTVFSYEQYF
>TRBJ2-5|TRBV28|16|NA|TRBD2
TGTGCCAGCAGCCCGATCCTAGCGGGAGAAGGAGAGACCCAGTACTTC
CASSPILAGEGETQYF
>TRBJ1-5|TRBV7-2|13|few|TRBD1
TGTGCCAGCAGCTTAGACAGGGGTAAGCCCCAGCATTTT
CASSLDRGKPQHF
>TRBJ2-2|TRBV5-1|14|few|TRBD1
TGCGCCAGCAGCACGGGACAGGACACCGGGGAGCTGTTTTTT
CASSTGQDTGELFF
>TRBJ1-2|TRBV19|14|NA|NA
TGTGCCAGTAGTATAGTGCCTTCCGACTATGGCTACACCTTC
CASSIVPSDYGYTF
>TRBJ1-4|TRBV29-1|12|NA|NA
TGCAGCGTTTCAGGGGTGAGAGAAAAACTGTTTTTT
CSVSGVREKLFF
>TRBJ2-2|TRBV28|14|NA|NA
TGTGCCAGCGTGCCCAAAAAAGGAACCGGGGAGCTGTTTTTT
CASVPKKGTGELFF
>TRBJ1-1|TRBV7-9|13|NA|NA
TGTGCCAGCAGGATGACAAGTAACACTGAAGCTTTCTTT
CASRMTSNTEAFF
>TRBJ1-2|TRBV29-1|17|NA|TRBD1
TGCAGCGTTGCGGGACTGGGACAGGGGGCATTTAACTATGGCTACACCTTC
CSVAGLGQGAFNYGYTF
>TRBJ1-4|TRBV5-6|13|NA|TRBD1
TGTGCCAGCAGCTCAAGGGGGCCACCTCAACTGTTTTTT
CASSSRGPPQLFF
>TRBJ1-1|TRBV10-3|15|NA|TRBD1
TGTGCCATCAGTGAGGGACAGGGGGCCCGGACTGAAGCTTTCTTT
CAISEGQGARTEAFF
>TRBJ1-1|TRBV9|13|few|NA
TGTGCCAGCAGCGTAGCTCCGAAGACTGAAGCTTTCTTT
CASSVAPKTEAFF
>TRBJ1-5|TRBV4-2|15|NA|TRBD1
TGTGCCAGCAGCCTTAATCGGGACAGGAACCAGCCCCAGCATTTT
CASSLNRDRNQPQHF
>TRBJ2-7|TRBV6-1|12|NA|NA
TGTGCCAGCAGTGAAAGACGCTACGAGCAGTACTTC
CASSERRYEQYF
>TRBJ2-7|TRBV19|16|NA|TRBD2
TGTGCCAGTAGTAACTTTAGCGGGTCTTACTCCTACGAGCAGTACTTC
CASSNFSGSYSYEQYF
>TRBJ1-6|TRBV7-2|16|NA|NA
TGTGCCAGCAGCTTAGCGCCGGAGGGGGTTGATTCACCCCTCCACTTT
CASSLAPEGVDSPLHF
>TRBJ2-1|TRBV18|17|few|TRBD2
TGTGCCAGCTCACCTGGGCGTGCGGGAGGTATACAGGATGAGCAGTTCTTC
CASSPGRAGGIQDEQFF
>TRBJ1-5|TRBV6-1|16|NA|NA
TGTGCCAGCAGTGAGATGATCGGGACCAGCAATCAGCCCCAGCATTTT
CASSEMIGTSNQPQHF
>TRBJ1-1|TRBV6-1|13|NA|NA
TGTGCCAGCAAAATTCCCGAGAACACTGAAGCTTTCTTT
CASKIPENTEAFF
>TRBJ1-1|TRBV13|14|NA|NA
TGTGCCAGCAGCTCCTTGGGGCCAGACACTGAAGCTTTCTTT
CASSSLGPDTEAFF
>TRBJ1-6|TRBV13|14|NA|TRBD1
TGTGCCAGCAGCGTCGGACAGGGAAATTCACCCCTCCACTTT
CASSVGQGNSPLHF
>TRBJ2-5|TRBV7-6|16|NA|TRBD2
TGTGCCAGCAGCTTAGAGGGGCTAGCGGGAGGGCGGACCCAGTACTTC
CASSLEGLAGGRTQYF
>TRBJ2-7|TRBV7-7|13|NA|TRBD1
TGTGCTAGCAGCTTGGACAGGGGATACGAGCAGTACTTC
CASSLDRGYEQYF
>TRBJ2-5|TRBV5-3|15|few|NA
TGTGCCAGAAGCCCCAAGGGGAGGTACCAAGAGACCCAGTACTTC
CARSPKGRYQETQYF
>TRBJ1-1|TRBV7-9|12|NA|NA
TGTGCCAGCAGCTCCGCCGGGACTGAAGCTTTCTTT
CASSSAGTEAFF
>TRBJ1-2|TRBV5-6|15|once|NA
TGTGCCAGCGGGTTGTTCGGGACCCTTAACTATGGCTACACCTTC
CASGLFGTLNYGYTF
>TRBJ2-7|TRBV7-2|13|NA|NA
TGTGCCAGCAGCTCCAATGCGGCCTACGAGCAGTACTTC
CASSSNAAYEQYF
>TRBJ1-5|TRBV28|15|NA|TRBD1
TGTGCCAGCAGCCAAACAGGGGGCGGCAATCAGCCCCAGCATTTT
CASSQTGGGNQPQHF
>TRBJ1-1|TRBV19|19|NA|NA
TGTGCCAGTAGTATCGACTCCCGGCAGGGCCGGTTCTCGAACACTGAAGCTTTCTTT
CASSIDSRQGRFSNTEAFF
>TRBJ2-1|TRBV6-1|16|NA|TRBD2
TGTGCCAGCAGTGAAGCCCCTAGCGGGGGCCCCAATGAGCAGTTCTTC
CASSEAPSGGPNEQFF
>TRBJ2-5|TRBV30|11|NA|NA
TGTGCCTGGAGTGTACAGGAGACCCAGTACTTC
CAWSVQETQYF
>TRBJ1-3|TRBV7-2|15|NA|NA
TGTGCCAGCAGCCCCGACGGGAGCTCTGGAAACACCATATATTTT
CASSPDGSSGNTIYF
>TRBJ2-2|TRBV28|12|NA|NA
TGTGCCAGCAGGGAGTACACCGGGGAGCTGTTTTTT
CASREYTGELFF
>TRBJ1-2|TRBV5-1|14|once|TRBD1
TGCGCCAGCAGCTTGGATACAGGGGGTGGTGGCTACACCTTC
CASSLDTGGGGYTF
>TRBJ1-5|TRBV7-9|13|NA|NA
TGTGCCAGCAGCTTATTGGAGCGTCAGCCCCAGCATTTT
CASSLLERQPQHF
>TRBJ1-2|TRBV28|13|NA|NA
TGTGCCAGCAGCTCTCTCATTAACTATGGCTACACCTTC
CASSSLINYGYTF
>TRBJ1-2|TRBV19|15|NA|TRBD1
TGTGCCAGTACCTTACAGGGGGCGCCGGAATATGGCTACACCTTC
CASTLQGAPEYGYTF
>TRBJ2-5|TRBV4-1|14|NA|NA
TGCGCCAGCAGCCAAGATGTGGCGGGAGAGACCCAGTACTTC
CASSQDVAGETQYF
>TRBJ1-1|TRBV5-1|16|NA|NA
TGCGCCAGCAGCCACGCGTCAGGATTCATAAACACTGAAGCTTTCTTT
CASSHASGFINTEAFF
>TRBJ1-3|TRBV27|13|NA|NA
TGTGCCAGCAGTTTATCTGACAGGAGAGACATATATTTT
CASSLSDRRDIYF
>TRBJ2-7|TRBV28|17|once|TRBD2
TGTGCCAGCAGTCCGATGACTAGCGGGGTGATGTCCTACGAGCAGTACTTC
CASSPMTSGVMSYEQYF
>TRBJ2-7|TRBV2|14|once|NA
TGTGCCAGCACCGAATACAGGGAGCCCTACGAGCAGTACTTC
CASTEYREPYEQYF